This T cell receptor beta chain was profiled in a study of early T cells in non-severe SARS-CoV-2 infection. TCRdb reanalysed the 5' RACE reads using MiXCR and keeps one entry per CDR3 protein. This table holds roughly 70,000 distinct CDR3 sequences, 20% to 25% found once. This clonotype was observed a few times. This TCR came from an adult who was a healthcare worker with PCR-confirmed SARS-CoV-2 infection or an uninfected control (not recorded which). This material consisted of whole blood, taken at baseline.

This CDR3 is CASSLERTDTQYF. As DNA, the CDR3 is TGTGCCAGCAGCTTGGAGCGCACAGATACGCAGTATTTT. The chain combines TRBV7-3 with TRBJ2-3, with unresolved D. CDR1 SGHTA and CDR2 FQGTGA come from the germline V gene. The length of the CDR3 is 13 residues. Trimming shortened V by 3 bases and J by 1 base, and 5 bases separated the two germline ends.